This entry features one T cell receptor (beta chain) sequence. These data belong to a study of control samples from healthy donors and cancer patients. This CDR3 spans 15 amino acids. Between the trimmed V and J ends, which lost 6 bases and 0 bases, there was a span of 12 bases. Germline V gives CDR1 LNHDA, CDR2 SQIVND (reference sequence). Method: immunoSEQ multiplex PCR; TCRdb's copy keeps in-frame clones and lacks some. The sample carries about 81,000 clones, roughly 93% recorded once. This sequence was found in a woman aged 18-35 years in good health. The material sequenced was blood. The chain joins TRBV19 to TRBJ1-5; perhaps TRBD1 as D (5 bases). CDR3 in amino acids: CASSPGQGSNQPQHF. The CDR3 DNA reads TGTGCCAGTAGCCCAGGGCAGGGTAGCAATCAGCCCCAGCATTTT. Filled out from reference TRBV19 and TRBJ1-5, the complete variable domain reads DGGITQSPKYLFRKEGQNVTLSCEQNLNHDAMYWYRQDPGQGLRLIYYSQIVNDFQKGDIAEGYSVSREKKESFPLTVTSAQKNPTAFYLCASSPGQGSNQPQHFGDGTRLSIL.